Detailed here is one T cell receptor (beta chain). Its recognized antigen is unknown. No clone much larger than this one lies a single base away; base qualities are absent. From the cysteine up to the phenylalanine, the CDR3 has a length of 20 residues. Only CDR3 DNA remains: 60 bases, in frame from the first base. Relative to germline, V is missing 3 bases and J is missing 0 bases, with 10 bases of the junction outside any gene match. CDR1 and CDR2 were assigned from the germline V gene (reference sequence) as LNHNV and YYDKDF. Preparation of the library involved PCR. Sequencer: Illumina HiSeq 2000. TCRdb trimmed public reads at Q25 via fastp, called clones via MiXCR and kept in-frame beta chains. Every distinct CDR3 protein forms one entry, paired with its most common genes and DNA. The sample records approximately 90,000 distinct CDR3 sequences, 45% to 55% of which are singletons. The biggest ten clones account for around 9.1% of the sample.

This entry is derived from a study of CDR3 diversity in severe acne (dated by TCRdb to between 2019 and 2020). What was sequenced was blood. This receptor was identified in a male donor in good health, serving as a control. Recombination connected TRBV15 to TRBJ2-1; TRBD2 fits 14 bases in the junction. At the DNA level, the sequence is TGTGCCACCAGCAGCACTACGGGACTAGCGGGGGAAAGCTCCTACAATGAGCAGTTCTTC. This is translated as CATSSTTGLAGESSYNEQFF.